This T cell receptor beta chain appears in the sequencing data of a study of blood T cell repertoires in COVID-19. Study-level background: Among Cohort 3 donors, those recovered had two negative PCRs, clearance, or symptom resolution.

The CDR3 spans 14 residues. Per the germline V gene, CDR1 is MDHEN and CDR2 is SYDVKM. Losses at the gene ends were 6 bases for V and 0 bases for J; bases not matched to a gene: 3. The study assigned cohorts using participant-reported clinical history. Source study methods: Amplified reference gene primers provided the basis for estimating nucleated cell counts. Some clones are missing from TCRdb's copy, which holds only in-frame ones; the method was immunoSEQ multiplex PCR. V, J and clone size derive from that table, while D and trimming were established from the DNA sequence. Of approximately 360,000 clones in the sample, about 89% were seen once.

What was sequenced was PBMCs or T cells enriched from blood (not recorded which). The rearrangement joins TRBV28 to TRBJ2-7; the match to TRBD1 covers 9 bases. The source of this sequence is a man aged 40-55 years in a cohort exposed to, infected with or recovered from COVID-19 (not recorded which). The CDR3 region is CASRGTGSSYEQYF. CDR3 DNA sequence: TGTGCCAGCAGGGGGACAGGGAGCTCCTACGAGCAGTACTTC.